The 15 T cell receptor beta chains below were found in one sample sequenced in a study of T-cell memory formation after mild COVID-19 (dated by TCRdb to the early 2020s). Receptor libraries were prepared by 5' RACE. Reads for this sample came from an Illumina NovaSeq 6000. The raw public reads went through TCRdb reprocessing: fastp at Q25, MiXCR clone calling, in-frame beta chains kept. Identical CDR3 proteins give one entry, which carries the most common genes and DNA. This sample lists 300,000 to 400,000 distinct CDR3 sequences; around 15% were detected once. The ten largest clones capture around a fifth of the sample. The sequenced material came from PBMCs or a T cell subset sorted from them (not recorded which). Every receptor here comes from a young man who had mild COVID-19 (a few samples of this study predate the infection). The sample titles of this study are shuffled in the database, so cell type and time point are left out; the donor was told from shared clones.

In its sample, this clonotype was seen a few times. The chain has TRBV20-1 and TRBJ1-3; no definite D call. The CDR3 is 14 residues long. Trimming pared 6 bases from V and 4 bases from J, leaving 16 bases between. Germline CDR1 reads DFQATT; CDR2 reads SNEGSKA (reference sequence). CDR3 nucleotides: TGCAGTGCCAACCTTCCGGATAAGGGAAACACCATATATTTT. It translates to CSANLPDKGNTIYF.

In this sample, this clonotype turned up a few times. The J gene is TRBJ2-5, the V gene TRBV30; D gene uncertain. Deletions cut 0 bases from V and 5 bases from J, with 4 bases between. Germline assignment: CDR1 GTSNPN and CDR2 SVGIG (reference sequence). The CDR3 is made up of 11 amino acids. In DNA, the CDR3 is TGTGCCTGGAGTGTGGGTGAGACCCAGTACTTC. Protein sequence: CAWSVGETQYF.

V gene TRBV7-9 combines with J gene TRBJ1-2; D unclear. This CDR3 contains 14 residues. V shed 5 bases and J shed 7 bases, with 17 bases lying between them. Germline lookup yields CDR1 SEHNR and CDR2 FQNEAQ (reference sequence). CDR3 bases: TGTGCCAGCAGCCCGGCAAGGCCGACGTCTGGCTACACCTTC. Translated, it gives CASSPARPTSGYTF.

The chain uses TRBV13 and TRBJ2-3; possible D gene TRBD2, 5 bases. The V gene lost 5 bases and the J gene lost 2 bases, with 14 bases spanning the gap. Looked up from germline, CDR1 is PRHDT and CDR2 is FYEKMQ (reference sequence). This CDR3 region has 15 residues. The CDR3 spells CASSPRPGSTDTQYF. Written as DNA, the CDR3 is TGTGCCAGCAGCCCCCGTCCGGGGTCCACAGATACGCAGTATTTT.

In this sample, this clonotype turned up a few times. CDR3 DNA: TGTGCCAATAGTCAGGGGGCGTTTAGGGACACTGAAGCTTTCTTT. Translated: CANSQGAFRDTEAFF. The chain is built from TRBV3-2 and TRBJ1-1; the listed D gene, TRBD1, was not tested against the DNA. TRBV3-2 is reported as a pseudogene. The CDR3 runs to 15 residues.

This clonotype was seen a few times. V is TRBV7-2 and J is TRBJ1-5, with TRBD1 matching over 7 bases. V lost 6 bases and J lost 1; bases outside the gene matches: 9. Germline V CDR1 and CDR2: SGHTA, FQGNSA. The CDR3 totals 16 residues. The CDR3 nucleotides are TGTGCCAGCAGTTATAGTCCGGGACAGAGCAATCAGCCCCAGCATTTT. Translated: CASSYSPGQSNQPQHF.

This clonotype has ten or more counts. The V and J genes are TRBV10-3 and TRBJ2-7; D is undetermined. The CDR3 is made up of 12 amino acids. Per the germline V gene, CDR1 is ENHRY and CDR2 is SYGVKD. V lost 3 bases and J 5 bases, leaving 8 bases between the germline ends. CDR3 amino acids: CAISDRSDEQYF. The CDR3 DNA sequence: TGTGCCATCAGTGATCGGAGTGACGAGCAGTACTTC.

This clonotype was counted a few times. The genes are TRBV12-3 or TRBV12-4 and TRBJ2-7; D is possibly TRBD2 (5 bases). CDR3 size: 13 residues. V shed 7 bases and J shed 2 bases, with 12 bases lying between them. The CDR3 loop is CASNEGQPYEQYV. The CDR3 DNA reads TGTGCCAGCAACGAGGGTCAGCCCTACGAGCAGTACGTC.

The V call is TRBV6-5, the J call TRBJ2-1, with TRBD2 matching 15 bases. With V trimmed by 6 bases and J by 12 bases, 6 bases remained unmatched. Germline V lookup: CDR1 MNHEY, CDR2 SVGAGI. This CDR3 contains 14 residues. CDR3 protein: CASSPGTSGGRQFF. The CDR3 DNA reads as TGTGCCAGCAGCCCCGGGACTAGCGGGGGGCGGCAGTTCTTC.

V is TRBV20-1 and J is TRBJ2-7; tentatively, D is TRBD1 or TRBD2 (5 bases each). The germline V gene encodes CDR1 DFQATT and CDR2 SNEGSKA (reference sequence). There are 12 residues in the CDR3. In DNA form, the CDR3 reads TGCAGCACCCTCAGGGACGGCTACGAGCAGTACGTC. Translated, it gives CSTLRDGYEQYV.

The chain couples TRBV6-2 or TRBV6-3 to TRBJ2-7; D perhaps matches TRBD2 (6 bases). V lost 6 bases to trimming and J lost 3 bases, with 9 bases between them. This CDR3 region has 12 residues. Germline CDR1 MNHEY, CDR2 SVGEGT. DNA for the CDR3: TGTGCCAGCAGCAGGGAGGACTACGAGCAGTACGTC. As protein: CASSREDYEQYV.

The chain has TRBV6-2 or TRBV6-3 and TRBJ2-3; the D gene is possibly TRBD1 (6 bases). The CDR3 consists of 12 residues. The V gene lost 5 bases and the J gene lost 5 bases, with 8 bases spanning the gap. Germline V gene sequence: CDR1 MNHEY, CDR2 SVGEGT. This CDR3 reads CASSQQGDTQYF. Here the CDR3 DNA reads TGTGCCAGCAGTCAACAGGGAGATACGCAGTATTTT.

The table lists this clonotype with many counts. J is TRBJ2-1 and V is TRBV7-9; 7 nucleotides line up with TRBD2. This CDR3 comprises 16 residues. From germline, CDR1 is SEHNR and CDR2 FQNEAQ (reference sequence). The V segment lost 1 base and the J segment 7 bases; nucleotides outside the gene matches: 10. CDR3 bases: TGTGCCAGCAGCTTAGGAAGGGGAGTAGCGGGTAATGAGCAGTTCTTC. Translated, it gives CASSLGRGVAGNEQFF.

This chain's CDR3 is CATSRDLANYGYTF. CDR3 sequence (DNA): TGTGCCACCAGCAGAGATTTAGCTAACTATGGCTACACCTTC. The chain joins TRBV15 to TRBJ1-2; D not certain. V dropped 0 bases and J dropped 0 bases, with 5 bases sitting between them. This CDR3 region has 14 residues. CDR1 LNHNV and CDR2 YYDKDF come from the germline V gene (reference sequence).

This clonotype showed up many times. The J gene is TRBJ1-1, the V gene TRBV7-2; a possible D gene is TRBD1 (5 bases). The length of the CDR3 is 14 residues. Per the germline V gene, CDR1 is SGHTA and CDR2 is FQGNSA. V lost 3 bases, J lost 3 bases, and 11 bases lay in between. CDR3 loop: CASSFQSRDTEAFF. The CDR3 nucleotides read TGTGCCAGCAGCTTTCAATCCAGGGACACTGAAGCTTTCTTT.